The rows below give T cell receptor beta chains drawn from one sample of a study of radiation and T cells in renal cell carcinoma. Profiling relied on immunoSEQ multiplex PCR, and the TCRdb table lists in-frame clones only, not all of them. The data show some 80,000 clones, roughly 85% seen once. This specimen was blood, taken from a patient whose treatment included radiotherapy and nephrectomy. The source is a woman in her fifties or sixties with renal cell carcinoma. CDR3s include the opening cysteine and the closing phenylalanine or tryptophan. D genes are given only for firm matches. Clone size is not always given. Where it is, it says once, few, many or a class for expanded clones.

j_call,v_call,d_call,clone_size,cdr3_nt,cdr3_aa
TRBJ1-3,TRBV10-3,TRBD1,.,TGTGCCATCAGTGACCCGGACAGGGGAAACACCATATATTTT,CAISDPDRGNTIYF
TRBJ2-5,TRBV4-2,TRBD2,.,TGTGCCAGCAGCCAAGATCTGTCTAGCGGGTGGGGGGAGCAGTACTTC,CASSQDLSSGWGEQYF
TRBJ2-5,TRBV19,.,.,TGTGCCAGTAGTATTCAGGGTTTCTCGGAGACCCAGTACTTC,CASSIQGFSETQYF
TRBJ2-5,TRBV6-1,TRBD1,.,TGTGCCAGCAGTTCCGCGACAGGGGGTCAAGAGACCCAGTACTTC,CASSSATGGQETQYF
TRBJ2-3,TRBV7-9,.,.,TGTGCCAGCAGCTTAGTCACCGGACACGCTTACACAGATACGCAGTATTTT,CASSLVTGHAYTDTQYF
TRBJ1-5,TRBV28,.,.,TGTGCCAGCAGAGCCTCGGGGGAGTGGGGTCAGCCCCAGCATTTT,CASRASGEWGQPQHF
TRBJ2-1,TRBV7-2,.,.,TGTGCCAGCAGCTCACAGGGAGGTGCCTACAATGAGCAGTTCTTC,CASSSQGGAYNEQFF
TRBJ1-2,TRBV6-5,.,.,TGTGCCAGCAGGGACCTTTGGGGTGGCTACACCTTC,CASRDLWGGYTF
TRBJ2-7,TRBV19,.,.,TGTGCCAGTAGTATTGGGTGGCAGCCATCCTACGAGCAGTACTTC,CASSIGWQPSYEQYF
TRBJ2-2,TRBV7-3,.,once,TGTGCCAGCAGTAGAAATGGCGGGAACACCGGGGAGCTGTTTTTT,CASSRNGGNTGELFF
TRBJ1-2,TRBV10-3,.,.,TGTGCCATCAGTGGGGGCGACAGGAACTATGGCTACACCTTC,CAISGGDRNYGYTF
TRBJ2-2,TRBV4-1,TRBD2,few,TGCGCCAGCAGCCGCTATACTAGCGGGGGGGCCCTGAACACCGGGGAGCTGTTTTTT,CASSRYTSGGALNTGELFF
TRBJ1-2,TRBV11-2,.,.,TGTGCCAGCAGCCTTGGACTACAGGGCTACACCTTC,CASSLGLQGYTF
TRBJ1-1,TRBV5-5,.,.,TGTGCCAGCAGCTTGGGGCAGACCCTTTTGAACACTGAAGCTTTCTTT,CASSLGQTLLNTEAFF
TRBJ1-4,TRBV5-1,TRBD1,.,TGCGCCAGCAGCTTCGGACAGGGGGCGGAAAAACTGTTTTTT,CASSFGQGAEKLFF
TRBJ1-1,TRBV5-6,.,.,TGTGCCAGCAGCATCTACAGGGAGAACACTGAAGCTTTCTTT,CASSIYRENTEAFF
TRBJ2-1,TRBV27,TRBD2,.,TGTGCCAGCAGTTTATCACTAGCGTCCTTTTACAATGAGCAGTTCTTC,CASSLSLASFYNEQFF
TRBJ1-4,TRBV6-1,.,few,TGTGCCGGGGGGTCTAATGAAAAACTGTTTTTT,CAGGSNEKLFF